Listed below are T cell receptor beta chains from one sample, sequenced in a study of early T cells in non-severe SARS-CoV-2 infection. TCRdb fed the 5' RACE reads into MiXCR, producing one record per CDR3 protein. The repertoire holds roughly 35,000 distinct CDR3 sequences, with around 6.1% as singletons. The sequencing sample was made of whole blood. The source of these receptors is an adult who was a healthcare worker with PCR-confirmed SARS-CoV-2 infection or an uninfected control (not recorded which). CDR3s include the opening cysteine and the closing phenylalanine or tryptophan. Fields, in order: CDR3 protein, CDR3 DNA, J gene, V gene, D gene, clone size. The D gene is left open where the match is weak. The size entry is marked missing in some rows and otherwise reads once, few, many or a size class.

cdr3_aa: CASSRGAPTDTQYF
cdr3_nt: TGTGCCAGCAGCCGTGGGGCCCCCACAGATACGCAGTATTTT
j_call: TRBJ2-3
v_call: TRBV7-6
d_call: -
clone_size: many

cdr3_aa: CASSWPGVNTEAFF
cdr3_nt: TGTGCCAGCAGTTGGCCGGGGGTGAACACTGAAGCTTTCTTT
j_call: TRBJ1-1
v_call: TRBV28
d_call: -
clone_size: few

cdr3_aa: CASSSYAGGRLETQYF
cdr3_nt: TGTGCCAGCAGCTCATACGCGGGAGGGAGGTTGGAGACCCAGTACTTC
j_call: TRBJ2-5
v_call: TRBV7-2
d_call: TRBD2
clone_size: -

cdr3_aa: CASSYSWSRRADEQFF
cdr3_nt: TGTGCCAGCAGTTACTCCTGGAGTCGGAGGGCCGATGAGCAGTTCTTC
j_call: TRBJ2-1
v_call: TRBV6-5
d_call: -
clone_size: few

cdr3_aa: CASSGQSSYEQYF
cdr3_nt: TGTGCCAGCAGTGGACAGAGCTCCTACGAGCAGTACTTC
j_call: TRBJ2-7
v_call: TRBV27
d_call: -
clone_size: many

cdr3_aa: CSARDFDYEQYF
cdr3_nt: TGCAGTGCTAGAGATTTTGACTACGAGCAGTACTTC
j_call: TRBJ2-7
v_call: TRBV20-1
d_call: -
clone_size: many

cdr3_aa: CASSTAGQSNQPQHF
cdr3_nt: TGTGCCAGCAGTACCGCGGGACAGAGCAATCAGCCCCAGCATTTT
j_call: TRBJ1-5
v_call: TRBV6-1
d_call: TRBD1
clone_size: -

cdr3_aa: CASSPDGQGLTYGYTF
cdr3_nt: TGCGCCAGCAGCCCAGACGGACAGGGTCTTACGTATGGCTACACCTTC
j_call: TRBJ1-2
v_call: TRBV5-1
d_call: TRBD1
clone_size: -

cdr3_aa: CASSMSTGTGLTDTQYF
cdr3_nt: TGCGCCAGCAGCATGTCAACCGGGACAGGGCTCACAGATACGCAGTATTTT
j_call: TRBJ2-3
v_call: TRBV5-1
d_call: TRBD1
clone_size: -

cdr3_aa: CASSYVAGGRQYF
cdr3_nt: TGTGCCAGCTCCTACGTAGCGGGAGGAAGGCAGTACTTC
j_call: TRBJ2-7
v_call: TRBV6-6
d_call: TRBD2
clone_size: -

cdr3_aa: CASSLAAGYNQPQHF
cdr3_nt: TGTGCCAGCAGCTTGGCCGCAGGGTACAATCAGCCCCAGCATTTT
j_call: TRBJ1-5
v_call: TRBV5-6
d_call: -
clone_size: many

cdr3_aa: CSAPSGLAGASTDTQYF
cdr3_nt: TGCAGTGCTCCATCTGGGCTAGCGGGGGCTAGCACAGATACGCAGTATTTT
j_call: TRBJ2-3
v_call: TRBV20-1
d_call: TRBD2
clone_size: many

cdr3_aa: CASSFRLDTQYF
cdr3_nt: TGTGCCAGTAGTTTCCGACTGGATACGCAGTATTTT
j_call: TRBJ2-3
v_call: TRBV19
d_call: -
clone_size: many

cdr3_aa: CASSQDQAGGMRDEQFF
cdr3_nt: TGCGCCAGCAGCCAAGATCAAGCGGGAGGGATGAGGGATGAGCAGTTCTTC
j_call: TRBJ2-1
v_call: TRBV4-1
d_call: TRBD2
clone_size: many

cdr3_aa: CAWTGRLYEQYF
cdr3_nt: TGTGCCTGGACAGGGAGGCTTTACGAGCAGTACTTC
j_call: TRBJ2-7
v_call: TRBV19
d_call: TRBD1
clone_size: few

cdr3_aa: CASGRDTFDYEQYF
cdr3_nt: TGCGCCAGCGGCCGGGACACGTTTGACTACGAGCAGTACTTC
j_call: TRBJ2-7
v_call: TRBV5-1
d_call: -
clone_size: many

cdr3_aa: CASSTPSRGNEQFF
cdr3_nt: TGTGCCAGCAGCACTCCCTCCAGAGGCAATGAGCAGTTCTTC
j_call: TRBJ2-1
v_call: TRBV6-2/TRBV6-3
d_call: -
clone_size: few

cdr3_aa: CARAESCADTEAFF
cdr3_nt: TGTGCCAGGGCTGAGTCTTGTGCGGACACTGAAGCTTTCTTT
j_call: TRBJ1-1
v_call: TRBV27
d_call: -
clone_size: many

cdr3_aa: CASSLGEGRYEQYF
cdr3_nt: TGCGCCAGCAGCCTGGGAGAGGGAAGGTACGAGCAGTACTTC
j_call: TRBJ2-7
v_call: TRBV4-3
d_call: -
clone_size: few

cdr3_aa: CAIRDDGNTIYF
cdr3_nt: TGTGCCATTAGGGATGATGGAAACACCATATATTTT
j_call: TRBJ1-3
v_call: TRBV12-3/TRBV12-4
d_call: -
clone_size: few

cdr3_aa: CASSLALGLGSGELFF
cdr3_nt: TGTGCCAGCAGCTTAGCGTTGGGACTAGGATCCGGGGAGCTGTTTTTT
j_call: TRBJ2-2
v_call: TRBV7-8
d_call: TRBD2
clone_size: few

cdr3_aa: CASSLFSYTGELFF
cdr3_nt: TGTGCCAGCAGCTTATTCAGTTACACCGGGGAGCTGTTTTTT
j_call: TRBJ2-2
v_call: TRBV7-8
d_call: -
clone_size: many

cdr3_aa: CASSLSWNPGANVLTF
cdr3_nt: TGTGCCAGCAGCTTGTCATGGAACCCTGGGGCCAACGTCCTGACTTTC
j_call: TRBJ2-6
v_call: TRBV5-4
d_call: -
clone_size: -

cdr3_aa: CASSEYGETQYF
cdr3_nt: TGTGCCAGCAGTGAATACGGAGAGACCCAGTACTTC
j_call: TRBJ2-5
v_call: TRBV6-1
d_call: -
clone_size: many

cdr3_aa: CASRWGATSGNTIYF
cdr3_nt: TGTGCCAGCAGGTGGGGGGCTACCTCTGGAAACACCATATATTTT
j_call: TRBJ1-3
v_call: TRBV28
d_call: -
clone_size: many

cdr3_aa: CASSLSGGSTDTQYF
cdr3_nt: TGTGCCAGCAGCCTTAGCGGGGGAAGCACAGATACGCAGTATTTT
j_call: TRBJ2-3
v_call: TRBV5-4
d_call: TRBD2
clone_size: many

cdr3_aa: CASSLAAAYTDTQYF
cdr3_nt: TGTGCCAGCAGCTTAGCGGCAGCTTACACAGATACGCAGTATTTT
j_call: TRBJ2-3
v_call: TRBV11-2
d_call: -
clone_size: many

cdr3_aa: CASSRGLADAAHEQFF
cdr3_nt: TGTGCCAGCAGCCGTGGACTAGCGGATGCCGCCCATGAGCAGTTCTTC
j_call: TRBJ2-1
v_call: TRBV2
d_call: TRBD2
clone_size: many

cdr3_aa: CSAPDPGQGDYGYTF
cdr3_nt: TGCAGTGCTCCCGACCCCGGACAGGGCGACTATGGCTACACCTTC
j_call: TRBJ1-2
v_call: TRBV20-1
d_call: TRBD1
clone_size: -

cdr3_aa: CASSRDRAYEQYF
cdr3_nt: TGTGCCAGTAGCCGGGACAGGGCCTACGAGCAGTACTTC
j_call: TRBJ2-7
v_call: TRBV19
d_call: TRBD1
clone_size: many

cdr3_aa: CASSVAEGWREQFF
cdr3_nt: TGTGCCAGCAGCGTAGCTGAAGGGTGGAGAGAGCAGTTCTTC
j_call: TRBJ2-1
v_call: TRBV9
d_call: -
clone_size: many

cdr3_aa: CASSLMGETQYF
cdr3_nt: TGTGCCAGCAGCTTAATGGGTGAGACCCAGTACTTC
j_call: TRBJ2-5
v_call: TRBV7-2
d_call: -
clone_size: few

cdr3_aa: CASSTAGTGYEQYF
cdr3_nt: TGCGCCAGCAGCACAGCCGGGACGGGATACGAGCAGTACTTC
j_call: TRBJ2-7
v_call: TRBV5-1
d_call: -
clone_size: many

cdr3_aa: CASSLVTGALSRTEAFF
cdr3_nt: TGTGCCAGCAGCTTGGTCACAGGGGCGCTAAGTAGGACTGAAGCTTTCTTT
j_call: TRBJ1-1
v_call: TRBV5-6
d_call: TRBD1
clone_size: few

cdr3_aa: CASTPWRNTGELFF
cdr3_nt: TGTGCCAGCACTCCCTGGAGGAACACCGGGGAGCTGTTTTTT
j_call: TRBJ2-2
v_call: TRBV5-5
d_call: -
clone_size: -

cdr3_aa: CASSPRQMNTEAFF
cdr3_nt: TGTGCCAGCTCACCACGACAGATGAACACTGAAGCTTTCTTT
j_call: TRBJ1-1
v_call: TRBV18
d_call: -
clone_size: -

cdr3_aa: CASSRSVRGVYNEQFF
cdr3_nt: TGTGCCAGCAGCCGGAGCGTGCGGGGGGTATACAATGAGCAGTTCTTC
j_call: TRBJ2-1
v_call: TRBV4-2
d_call: TRBD2
clone_size: -

cdr3_aa: CASSLNEGLNTEAFF
cdr3_nt: TGTGCCAGCAGCTTAAACGAAGGTTTGAACACTGAAGCTTTCTTT
j_call: TRBJ1-1
v_call: TRBV7-6
d_call: -
clone_size: many

cdr3_aa: CASSPTPPYEQYF
cdr3_nt: TGTGCCAGCAGTCCAACTCCCCCCTACGAGCAGTACTTC
j_call: TRBJ2-7
v_call: TRBV6-1
d_call: -
clone_size: many

cdr3_aa: CASSDGLAGGRKQFF
cdr3_nt: TGTGCCAGCAGTGATGGGTTAGCGGGAGGCAGGAAGCAGTTCTTC
j_call: TRBJ2-1
v_call: TRBV2
d_call: TRBD2
clone_size: many

cdr3_aa: CASSPGGADSYEQYF
cdr3_nt: TGTGCCAGCAGCCCGGGGGGGGCCGATTCCTACGAGCAGTACTTC
j_call: TRBJ2-7
v_call: TRBV9
d_call: TRBD2
clone_size: -

cdr3_aa: CSASQAGAVDTGELFF
cdr3_nt: TGCAGTGCTAGCCAAGCTGGGGCAGTAGACACCGGGGAGCTGTTTTTT
j_call: TRBJ2-2
v_call: TRBV20-1
d_call: -
clone_size: -

cdr3_aa: CASSLNNRDSSAFF
cdr3_nt: TGTGCCAGCAGCCTCAACAACCGGGACAGCTCAGCTTTCTTT
j_call: TRBJ1-1
v_call: TRBV4-2
d_call: TRBD1
clone_size: many

cdr3_aa: CASSQGDTTGRTQYF
cdr3_nt: TGTGCCAGCAGCCAAGGAGACACCACCGGGCGGACCCAGTACTTC
j_call: TRBJ2-5
v_call: TRBV3-1
d_call: -
clone_size: many

cdr3_aa: CASSYTPTGELFF
cdr3_nt: TGTGCCAGCAGCTACACTCCCACCGGGGAGCTGTTTTTT
j_call: TRBJ2-2
v_call: TRBV7-3
d_call: -
clone_size: many

cdr3_aa: CASSVAVPGSAGANVLTF
cdr3_nt: TGTGCCAGCAGCGTAGCTGTTCCAGGGAGCGCTGGGGCCAACGTCCTGACTTTC
j_call: TRBJ2-6
v_call: TRBV9
d_call: -
clone_size: -

cdr3_aa: CASSPEGSSAEQFF
cdr3_nt: TGTGCCAGCAGTCCTGAAGGGAGTTCGGCTGAGCAGTTCTTC
j_call: TRBJ2-1
v_call: TRBV2
d_call: -
clone_size: few

cdr3_aa: CASRSAYQETQYF
cdr3_nt: TGTGCCAGCCGGTCAGCGTACCAAGAGACCCAGTACTTC
j_call: TRBJ2-5
v_call: TRBV7-9
d_call: -
clone_size: many

cdr3_aa: CASATGGQRNTQYF
cdr3_nt: TGCGCCAGCGCTACGGGGGGCCAGAGGAATACGCAGTATTTT
j_call: TRBJ2-3
v_call: TRBV5-1
d_call: -
clone_size: many

cdr3_aa: CSARDWDRGYEQYF
cdr3_nt: TGCAGTGCTAGAGATTGGGACAGGGGTTACGAGCAGTACTTC
j_call: TRBJ2-7
v_call: TRBV20-1
d_call: TRBD1
clone_size: -

cdr3_aa: CASSPHRGAPDWPEAFF
cdr3_nt: TGTGCCAGCAGTCCCCACAGGGGGGCCCCTGATTGGCCTGAAGCTTTCTTT
j_call: TRBJ1-1
v_call: TRBV27
d_call: TRBD1
clone_size: many

cdr3_aa: CASSSGTSGHYNEQFF
cdr3_nt: TGCGCCAGCAGCTCCGGGACTAGCGGGCATTACAATGAGCAGTTCTTC
j_call: TRBJ2-1
v_call: TRBV5-1
d_call: TRBD2
clone_size: few

cdr3_aa: CASGRDNLNTGELFF
cdr3_nt: TGTGCCAGCGGAAGGGACAACCTGAACACCGGGGAGCTGTTTTTT
j_call: TRBJ2-2
v_call: TRBV2
d_call: -
clone_size: -

cdr3_aa: CASSLAPPELREDGYTF
cdr3_nt: TGTGCCAGCAGCTTAGCCCCTCCGGAGCTACGCGAGGATGGCTACACCTTC
j_call: TRBJ1-2
v_call: TRBV7-9
d_call: -
clone_size: many

cdr3_aa: CASTSRTDTQYF
cdr3_nt: TGTGCCAGCACAAGTAGAACAGATACGCAGTATTTT
j_call: TRBJ2-3
v_call: TRBV28
d_call: -
clone_size: few